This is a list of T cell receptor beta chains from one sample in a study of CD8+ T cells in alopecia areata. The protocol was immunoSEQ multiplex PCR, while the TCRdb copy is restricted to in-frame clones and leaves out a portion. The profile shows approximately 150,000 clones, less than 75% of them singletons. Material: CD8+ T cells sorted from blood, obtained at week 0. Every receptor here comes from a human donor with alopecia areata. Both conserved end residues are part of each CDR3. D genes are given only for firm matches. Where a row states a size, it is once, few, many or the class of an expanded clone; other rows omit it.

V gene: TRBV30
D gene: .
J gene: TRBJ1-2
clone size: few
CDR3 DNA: TGTGCCTGGAGTGGAAGTAGCGGCTACACCTTC
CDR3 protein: CAWSGSSGYTF

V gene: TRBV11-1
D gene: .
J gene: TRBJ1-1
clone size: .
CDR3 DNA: TGTGCCAGCAGCCCTTCACGATATGGAGGCACTGAAGCTTTCTTT
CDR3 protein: CASSPSRYGGTEAFF

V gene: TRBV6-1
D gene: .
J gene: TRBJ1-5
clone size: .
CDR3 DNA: TGTGCCAGCAGTGGCCCCTCCTTGGGCCAGCCCCAGCATTTT
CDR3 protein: CASSGPSLGQPQHF

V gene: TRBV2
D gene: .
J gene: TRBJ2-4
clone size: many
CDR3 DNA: TGTGCCAGCATTCGAAGAACAGGGCCTTTAGCCAAAAACATTCAGTACTTC
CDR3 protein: CASIRRTGPLAKNIQYF

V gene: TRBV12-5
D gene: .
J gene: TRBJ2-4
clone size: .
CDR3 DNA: TGTGCTAGTGGTTCCGACTGGGGGAAAAACATTCAGTACTTC
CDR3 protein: CASGSDWGKNIQYF

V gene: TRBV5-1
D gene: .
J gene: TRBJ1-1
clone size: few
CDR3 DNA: TGCGCCAGCAGCTGGGGCGGCAGAGAAGCTTTCTTT
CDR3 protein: CASSWGGREAFF

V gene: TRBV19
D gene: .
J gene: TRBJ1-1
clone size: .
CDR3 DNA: TGTGCCAGTAGTATTCTGGGGTCGGGCACTGAAGCTTTCTTT
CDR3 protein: CASSILGSGTEAFF

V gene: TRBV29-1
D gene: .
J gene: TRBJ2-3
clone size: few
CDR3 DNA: TGCAGCGTTGCAGGGTTGGGAGATACGCAGTATTTT
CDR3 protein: CSVAGLGDTQYF

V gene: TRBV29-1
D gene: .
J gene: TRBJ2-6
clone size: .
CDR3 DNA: TGCAGCGTTGAGACGCTTGTCTTTGATGGGGCCAACGTCCTGACTTTC
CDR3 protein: CSVETLVFDGANVLTF

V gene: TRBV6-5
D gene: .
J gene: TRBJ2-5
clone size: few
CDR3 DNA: TGTGCCAGCAGTTCCGTTTCGTGGGATGAGCAGTACTTC
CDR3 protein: CASSSVSWDEQYF

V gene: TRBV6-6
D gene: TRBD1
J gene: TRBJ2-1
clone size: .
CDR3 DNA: TGTGCCAGCAGGGGACAGGGGTCGCCCTACAATGAGCAGTTCTTC
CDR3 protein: CASRGQGSPYNEQFF

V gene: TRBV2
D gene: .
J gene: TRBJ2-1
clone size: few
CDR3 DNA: TGTGCCAGCATCCCCTCCGGCCGGGAATGGAGCTCCTACAATGAGCAGTTCTTC
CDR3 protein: CASIPSGREWSSYNEQFF

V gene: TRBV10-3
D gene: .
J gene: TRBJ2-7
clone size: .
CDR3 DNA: TGTGCCATCAGTGAGCCGACAGTCCACCGGCTTCAGGAGCAGTACTTC
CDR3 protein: CAISEPTVHRLQEQYF

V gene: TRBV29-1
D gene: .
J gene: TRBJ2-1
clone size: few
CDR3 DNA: TGCAGCGTTGTAACGGGGGCCGGTTATGAGCAGTTCTTC
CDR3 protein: CSVVTGAGYEQFF